Listed below are T cell receptor beta chains from one sample, sequenced in a study of blood T cells in healthy people across ages. Via MiXCR, TCRdb re-called the 5' RACE reads, giving one row per CDR3 protein. Of 920,000 or so distinct CDR3 sequences listed, over 35% were seen once; the top ten hold about 19%. Sequenced input: blood. These receptors came from an older woman in good health. Each CDR3 is given with its conserved first and last residue. Each record gives: CDR3 protein, CDR3 DNA, J gene, V gene, D gene, clone size. The D gene is left open where the match is weak. Size is omitted from some rows. Given values are once, few, many or a class for expanded clones.

CDR3: CSARQTGAQPQHF
DNA: TGCAGTGCTAGACAGACAGGCGCGCAGCCCCAGCATTTT
J: TRBJ1-5
V: TRBV20-1
D: -
size: many

CDR3: CTSSQYTQLGSYEQYF
DNA: TGTACCAGCAGCCAGTATACGCAACTGGGTTCCTACGAGCAGTACTTC
J: TRBJ2-7
V: TRBV14
D: -
size: -

CDR3: CASRETGTNYGFTF
DNA: TGTGCCAGCAGGGAGACAGGGACTAACTATGGCTTCACCTTC
J: TRBJ1-2
V: TRBV2
D: TRBD1
size: -

CDR3: CSARDLGGAGNQPQHF
DNA: TGCAGTGCTAGAGATTTAGGGGGCGCGGGCAATCAGCCCCAGCATTTT
J: TRBJ1-5
V: TRBV20-1
D: TRBD1
size: few

CDR3: CASSLAGEPNSGANVLTF
DNA: TGTGCCAGCAGCTTAGCGGGAGAACCAAACTCTGGGGCCAACGTCCTGACTTTC
J: TRBJ2-6
V: TRBV7-9
D: -
size: few

CDR3: CATSLTGGYNSPLHF
DNA: TGTGCCACCAGCTTAACAGGAGGGTATAATTCACCCCTCCACTTT
J: TRBJ1-6
V: TRBV15
D: -
size: -

CDR3: CSASIPRTYNEQFF
DNA: TGCAGTGCTTCCATCCCACGCACCTACAATGAGCAGTTCTTC
J: TRBJ2-1
V: TRBV20-1
D: -
size: few

CDR3: CASPPSGFRPPSAFF
DNA: TGTGCCAGTCCTCCCAGCGGGTTCCGGCCTCCCTCCGCTTTCTTT
J: TRBJ1-1
V: TRBV6-6
D: -
size: -

CDR3: CASSPLRGGYYEQYF
DNA: TGTGCCAGCTCACCACTACGGGGGGGCTACTACGAGCAGTACTTC
J: TRBJ2-7
V: TRBV18
D: TRBD2
size: -

CDR3: CASSLRLAGDEQFF
DNA: TGTGCCAGCAGCTTGCGACTAGCGGGAGATGAGCAGTTCTTC
J: TRBJ2-1
V: TRBV7-6
D: TRBD2
size: -

CDR3: CASSLVGLAGGNSNNEQFF
DNA: TGCGCCAGCAGCTTGGTGGGACTAGCGGGAGGAAATAGTAACAATGAGCAGTTCTTC
J: TRBJ2-1
V: TRBV5-1
D: TRBD2
size: -

CDR3: CASSVVAGAGYGYTF
DNA: TGTGCCAGCAGCGTAGTGGCGGGGGCGGGCTATGGCTACACCTTC
J: TRBJ1-2
V: TRBV9
D: -
size: -

CDR3: CASRPLAGPVGEQFF
DNA: TGTGCCAGCAGGCCACTAGCGGGACCCGTCGGTGAGCAGTTCTTC
J: TRBJ2-1
V: TRBV6-6
D: TRBD2
size: -

CDR3: CASSTGPVAYF
DNA: TGTGCCAGCAGTACAGGGCCTGTAGCGTACTTC
J: TRBJ2-7
V: TRBV12-3/TRBV12-4
D: -
size: -

CDR3: CAIWEGSTDTQYF
DNA: TGTGCCATCTGGGAGGGTAGCACAGATACGCAGTATTTT
J: TRBJ2-3
V: TRBV10-3
D: TRBD2
size: -

CDR3: CASSQTSGRPAETQYF
DNA: TGTGCCAGCAGCCAAACTAGCGGGAGGCCGGCAGAGACCCAGTACTTC
J: TRBJ2-5
V: TRBV3-1
D: TRBD2
size: few

CDR3: CSAAQEGGRQETQYF
DNA: TGCAGTGCTGCCCAGGAAGGGGGGCGGCAAGAGACCCAGTACTTC
J: TRBJ2-5
V: TRBV20-1
D: -
size: -

CDR3: CASSFQGPGSGELFF
DNA: TGTGCCAGCAGCTTTCAAGGGCCGGGGTCCGGGGAGCTGTTTTTT
J: TRBJ2-2
V: TRBV11-2
D: -
size: -

CDR3: CASSVWGNNQPQHF
DNA: TGTGCCAGCAGTGTTTGGGGGAACAATCAGCCCCAGCATTTT
J: TRBJ1-5
V: TRBV6-1
D: -
size: -

CDR3: CASRSNRGYQETQYF
DNA: TGTGCCAGCAGGTCAAACAGGGGGTACCAAGAGACCCAGTACTTC
J: TRBJ2-5
V: TRBV7-9
D: TRBD1
size: -

CDR3: CASSQPTVTLAANNEQFF
DNA: TGTGCCAGCAGCCAACCTACAGTAACGCTAGCGGCAAACAATGAGCAGTTCTTC
J: TRBJ2-1
V: TRBV4-2
D: TRBD2
size: -

CDR3: CASSLDLGPAWAQYF
DNA: TGTGCCAGCAGCTTAGATCTGGGGCCGGCTTGGGCCCAGTACTTC
J: TRBJ2-7
V: TRBV11-2
D: -
size: -

CDR3: CSARDLQATQYF
DNA: TGCAGTGCCAGAGATCTCCAAGCGACCCAGTACTTC
J: TRBJ2-5
V: TRBV20-1
D: -
size: -

CDR3: CASSPDSSWNLYF
DNA: TGTGCCAGCAGCCCCGACAGTAGTTGGAATCTGTACTTC
J: TRBJ2-7
V: TRBV7-7
D: -
size: -

CDR3: CASRYRKRRGFF
DNA: TGTGCCAGCAGGTATCGTAAGAGGAGGGGGTTCTTC
J: TRBJ2-1
V: TRBV6-9
D: -
size: -

CDR3: CASSVGSGGSWNEQYF
DNA: TGTGCCAGCAGCGTAGGGAGTGGCGGAAGCTGGAACGAGCAGTACTTC
J: TRBJ2-7
V: TRBV9
D: -
size: -

CDR3: CASRPRPLGLADTDTQYF
DNA: TGTGCCAGCAGACCCAGACCCCTTGGACTAGCGGACACAGATACGCAGTATTTT
J: TRBJ2-3
V: TRBV27
D: TRBD2
size: -

CDR3: CASILDRTTNEKLFF
DNA: TGTGCCAGCATCCTAGACCGAACAACTAATGAAAAACTGTTTTTT
J: TRBJ1-4
V: TRBV2
D: -
size: once

CDR3: CASKSSGDSGYTF
DNA: TGTGCCAGCAAGTCGAGCGGGGATTCGGGCTACACCTTC
J: TRBJ1-2
V: TRBV6-5
D: -
size: few

CDR3: CSARDVTAQEKLFF
DNA: TGCAGTGCTAGAGATGTAACAGCTCAAGAAAAACTGTTTTTT
J: TRBJ1-4
V: TRBV20-1
D: -
size: -

CDR3: CASSQEGGGLLSGANVLTF
DNA: TGTGCCAGCAGCCAAGAAGGCGGTGGCCTTCTCTCTGGGGCCAACGTCCTGACTTTC
J: TRBJ2-6
V: TRBV14
D: -
size: few

CDR3: CASSYSILADTQYF
DNA: TGTGCCAGCAGTTACTCGATTTTGGCAGATACGCAGTATTTT
J: TRBJ2-3
V: TRBV6-2/TRBV6-3
D: -
size: few

CDR3: CASTLASGGNNEQFF
DNA: TGTGCCAGCACCCTAGCTAGCGGGGGGAACAATGAGCAGTTCTTC
J: TRBJ2-1
V: TRBV28
D: TRBD2
size: -

CDR3: CASSQDGQGYNEQFF
DNA: TGTGCCAGCAGCCAAGATGGGCAGGGGTACAATGAGCAGTTCTTC
J: TRBJ2-1
V: TRBV3-1
D: -
size: -

CDR3: CASSQAEGAQPQHF
DNA: TGTGCCAGCAGCCAAGCCGAGGGGGCTCAGCCCCAGCATTTT
J: TRBJ1-5
V: TRBV3-1
D: TRBD1
size: -

CDR3: CSASSGRGGYNEQYF
DNA: TGCAGTGCTAGCAGCGGGAGGGGGGGTTACAATGAGCAGTACTTC
J: TRBJ2-7
V: TRBV20-1
D: TRBD2
size: -

CDR3: CASSFAGGDTQYF
DNA: TGTGCCAGCAGTTTTGCAGGGGGAGATACGCAGTATTTT
J: TRBJ2-3
V: TRBV7-9
D: TRBD1
size: few

CDR3: CSAQQGTNEKLFF
DNA: TGCAGTGCCCAACAGGGGACAAATGAAAAACTGTTTTTT
J: TRBJ1-4
V: TRBV20-1
D: TRBD1
size: few

CDR3: CASSPTLAGEVGRQYF
DNA: TGCGCCAGCAGCCCAACACTAGCGGGAGAGGTTGGGCGCCAGTATTTT
J: TRBJ2-3
V: TRBV4-1
D: TRBD2
size: -

CDR3: CASSHGTDNQPQHF
DNA: TGTGCCAGCAGTCACGGGACAGATAATCAGCCCCAGCATTTT
J: TRBJ1-5
V: TRBV27
D: TRBD1
size: -

CDR3: CASSVVGGLEAQYF
DNA: TGTGCCAGCAGCGTAGTTGGGGGGTTGGAGGCCCAGTACTTC
J: TRBJ2-7
V: TRBV9
D: -
size: -

CDR3: CASSHGEAYEQYF
DNA: TGTGCCAGCAGTCATGGGGAAGCCTACGAGCAGTACTTC
J: TRBJ2-7
V: TRBV28
D: -
size: -

CDR3: CASFNSYNEQFF
DNA: TGTGCCAGCTTTAACAGCTACAATGAGCAGTTCTTC
J: TRBJ2-1
V: TRBV6-5
D: -
size: few

CDR3: CSARVGTGELFF
DNA: TGCAGTGCTAGAGTAGGCACCGGGGAGCTGTTTTTT
J: TRBJ2-2
V: TRBV20-1
D: -
size: -

CDR3: CASSLDPGMNTEAFF
DNA: TGCGCCAGCAGCTTGGACCCAGGGATGAACACTGAAGCTTTCTTT
J: TRBJ1-1
V: TRBV5-1
D: -
size: -

CDR3: CASSLGSQEQYF
DNA: TGTGCCAGCAGTTTAGGTAGTCAGGAGCAGTACTTC
J: TRBJ2-4
V: TRBV28
D: -
size: -

CDR3: CASSQVGRWLAGGPRISTQFF
DNA: TGTGCCAGCAGCCAAGTCGGGCGGTGGTTGGCGGGAGGGCCACGTATTAGCACGCAGTTCTTC
J: TRBJ2-1
V: TRBV3-1
D: TRBD2
size: -

CDR3: CATRQGGTDTQYF
DNA: TGTGCCACGCGACAGGGGGGGACAGATACGCAGTATTTT
J: TRBJ2-3
V: TRBV10-3
D: TRBD1
size: -

CDR3: CASSQGAIADTQYF
DNA: TGCGCCAGCAGCCAGGGGGCTATCGCAGATACGCAGTATTTT
J: TRBJ2-3
V: TRBV4-1
D: -
size: -

CDR3: CASSLRSPAIYEQYF
DNA: TGCGCCAGCAGCTTGCGCTCCCCTGCAATCTACGAGCAGTACTTC
J: TRBJ2-7
V: TRBV5-1
D: -
size: -

CDR3: CAIVTAPGAEAFF
DNA: TGTGCCATCGTGACGGCTCCGGGCGCTGAAGCTTTCTTT
J: TRBJ1-1
V: TRBV10-3
D: -
size: few

CDR3: CASSQPKTVLGVKLFF
DNA: TGTGCCAGCAGCCAACCCAAGACAGTCTTGGGGGTAAAACTGTTTTTT
J: TRBJ1-4
V: TRBV3-1
D: -
size: few

CDR3: CATSRGTSETYNEQFF
DNA: TGTGCCACCAGCAGAGGAACTAGCGAAACCTACAATGAGCAGTTCTTC
J: TRBJ2-1
V: TRBV15
D: TRBD2
size: -

CDR3: CASSGGGYTEAFF
DNA: TGTGCCAGCTCGGGCGGGGGGTACACTGAAGCTTTCTTT
J: TRBJ1-1
V: TRBV16
D: -
size: -

CDR3: CASTPPGGGSGSTIYF
DNA: TGTGCCAGCACCCCTCCAGGGGGCGGCTCTGGAAGCACCATATATTTT
J: TRBJ1-3
V: TRBV12-3/TRBV12-4
D: TRBD1
size: once